This entry features one TCR beta chain sequence. Its antigen remains unidentified. The data were obtained in a study of OX40 agonist ivuxolimab in advanced cancers. Study overall: Dose-escalation subjects each had hepatocellular carcinoma, melanoma, renal cell or head and neck cancer. Three patients responded partially, comprising one with hepatocellular carcinoma and two with cutaneous melanoma. Whole-study results and caveats: CD8+ T cells showed, on average, more clonal expansion than CD4+ cells.

TCRdb's copy holds only in-frame clones and misses some; the assay was immunoSEQ multiplex PCR. The repertoire consists of approximately 67,000 clones, with 70% to 90% occurring once and the leading ten covering 8.2%. The CDR3 spans 13 residues. The ends lost 0 bases at V and 11 bases at J; junction bases unmatched: 5. The V gene's germline CDR1 is MNHEY and CDR2 SVGAGI. Prior autoimmune disease or systemic immunosuppression barred patients. Here the sequenced sample was CD4+ or CD8+ T cells sorted from blood, taken in a trial of the OX40 agonist ivuxolimab. This TCR was sampled from an adult with an advanced solid tumor such as melanoma, head and neck, liver or kidney cancer. The chain uses TRBV6-5 and TRBJ2-5; 8 bases are a match to TRBD1. CDR3 in DNA: TGTGCCAGCAGTTACTCGAACAGGGGGGAGCAGTACTTC. As protein: CASSYSNRGEQYF.